A selection of T cell receptor beta chains follows, all from one sample in a study of T cell responses to AZD1222 COVID-19 vaccine. Assay used: immunoSEQ multiplex PCR; TCRdb lists only in-frame clones, some missing. Among some 130,000 clones listed, about nine tenths were seen once. The specimen comprised peripheral blood, sampled on day 0 of AZD1222 vaccination. Every receptor here comes from an adult in good health. CDR3s include the opening cysteine and the closing phenylalanine or tryptophan. The D gene is left open where the match is weak. Only some rows state a clone size, as once, few, many or a class for expanded clones.

d_call | j_call | v_call | clone_size | cdr3_aa | cdr3_nt
TRBD2 | TRBJ2-3 | TRBV5-1 | . | CASRETGTRANTQYF | TGCGCCAGCAGGGAGACCGGGACTAGAGCAAATACGCAGTATTTT
TRBD2 | TRBJ2-7 | TRBV6-2/TRBV6-3 | . | CASSWTSGYEQYF | TGTGCCAGCAGTTGGACTAGCGGTTACGAGCAGTACTTC
TRBD1 | TRBJ1-6 | TRBV7-2 | . | CASSSRTGGNSPLHF | TGTGCCAGCAGCTCGCGGACAGGGGGTAATTCACCCCTCCACTTT
. | TRBJ2-3 | TRBV11-2 | . | CASSLGTAQQDTQYF | TGTGCCAGCAGCTTAGGGACAGCTCAGCAAGATACGCAGTATTTT
. | TRBJ1-4 | TRBV5-5 | . | CASSLEYQPGGEKLFF | TGTGCCAGCAGCTTGGAATATCAGCCTGGAGGTGAAAAACTGTTTTTT
. | TRBJ2-5 | TRBV10-2 | . | CASSESAGRGKETQYF | TGCGCCAGCAGTGAGTCGGCAGGGAGAGGGAAAGAGACCCAGTACTTC
. | TRBJ2-3 | TRBV7-2 | few | CASSFLRDTQYF | TGTGCCAGCAGCTTCCTCCGAGATACGCAGTATTTT
TRBD1 | TRBJ1-4 | TRBV12-5 | . | CASGPQGADEKLFF | TGTGCTAGTGGTCCACAGGGGGCGGATGAAAAACTGTTTTTT
TRBD2 | TRBJ2-5 | TRBV9 | . | CASSVRGEGTQYF | TGTGCCAGCAGCGTCCGGGGGGAGGGGACCCAGTACTTC
. | TRBJ1-1 | TRBV9 | . | CASSVGGRRTEAFF | TGTGCCAGCAGCGTAGGAGGTCGTCGGACTGAAGCTTTCTTT
. | TRBJ1-5 | TRBV7-2 | . | CASSSPPTGTNSNQPQHF | TGTGCCAGCAGCTCGCCGCCGACAGGAACTAATAGCAATCAGCCCCAGCATTTT
. | TRBJ1-2 | TRBV6-2/TRBV6-3 | . | CASSYSSQLYGYTF | TGTGCCAGCAGTTACTCGTCACAGCTCTATGGCTACACCTTC
. | TRBJ2-2 | TRBV10-3 | . | CAISESRGGPGELFF | TGTGCCATCAGTGAGTCGAGAGGGGGACCCGGGGAGCTGTTTTTT
TRBD1 | TRBJ1-5 | TRBV28 | . | CASKLDRGPSDNQPQHF | TGTGCCAGCAAATTGGACAGGGGGCCCAGCGACAATCAGCCCCAGCATTTT
. | TRBJ1-5 | TRBV2 | . | CASSEEGSGNQPQHF | TGTGCCAGCAGTGAGGAAGGATCTGGCAATCAGCCCCAGCATTTT
. | TRBJ1-6 | TRBV5-1 | . | CASSARLDYNSPLHF | TGCGCCAGCAGCGCCAGACTAGACTATAATTCACCCCTCCACTTT
. | TRBJ2-1 | TRBV5-4 | . | CASSTKGPDNEQFF | TGTGCCAGCAGCACAAAGGGACCCGACAATGAGCAGTTCTTC
TRBD1 | TRBJ1-2 | TRBV10-2 | . | CASSRGQGFWTGYTF | TGCGCCAGCAGCCGGGGACAGGGCTTTTGGACTGGCTACACCTTC
. | TRBJ2-1 | TRBV11-2 | . | CASSPRVLGVEQFF | TGTGCCAGCAGCCCCCGAGTTCTCGGAGTCGAGCAGTTCTTC
TRBD2 | TRBJ2-7 | TRBV27 | . | CASSRTSGGPTSYEQYF | TGTGCCAGCAGCAGGACTAGCGGGGGGCCAACATCCTACGAGCAGTACTTC
TRBD1 | TRBJ2-5 | TRBV3-1/TRBV3-2 | . | CASSQAGGRETQYF | TGTGCCAGCAGCCAAGCAGGGGGTCGGGAGACCCAGTACTTC
TRBD2 | TRBJ2-7 | TRBV4-3 | . | CASSQEASGGAHTHEQYF | TGCGCCAGCAGCCAAGAAGCTAGCGGGGGGGCCCACACCCACGAGCAGTACTTC
. | TRBJ1-1 | TRBV11-2 | once | CASSLALRGIGSMNTEAFF | TGTGCCAGCAGCTTAGCTTTAAGGGGAATAGGCAGCATGAACACTGAAGCTTTCTTT
TRBD2 | TRBJ2-1 | TRBV7-6 | once | CASSSLAGSYNEQFF | TGTGCCAGCAGCTCCCTAGCGGGGTCCTACAATGAGCAGTTCTTC
TRBD1 | TRBJ1-1 | TRBV18 | . | CASSPIPTGVARTEAFF | TGTGCCAGCTCACCGATTCCGACAGGGGTGGCGAGGACTGAAGCTTTCTTT
TRBD2 | TRBJ2-3 | TRBV3-1/TRBV3-2 | . | CASSLNSAGGGTDTQYF | TGTGCCAGCAGTCTAAACTCAGCGGGGGGAGGCACAGATACGCAGTATTTT
. | TRBJ1-3 | TRBV6-5 | . | CASSRQASGNTIYF | TGTGCCAGCAGTCGACAGGCCTCTGGAAACACCATATATTTT
. | TRBJ1-5 | TRBV7-4 | . | CASSLEGTNQPQHF | TGTGCCAGCAGCTTAGAGGGAACAAATCAGCCCCAGCATTTT
. | TRBJ1-4 | TRBV5-1 | . | CASRDSSTNEKLFF | TGCGCCAGCAGAGACAGCTCAACTAATGAAAAACTGTTTTTT
. | TRBJ2-1 | TRBV29-1 | . | CSVEGPDGLGNEQFF | TGCAGCGTTGAAGGACCGGACGGACTGGGCAATGAGCAGTTCTTC
. | TRBJ1-1 | TRBV10-1 | . | CASSDTLGKNTEAFF | TGCGCCAGCAGTGACACCCTGGGGAAGAACACTGAAGCTTTCTTT
. | TRBJ2-5 | TRBV7-9 | few | CASSLALLEEVYF | TGTGCCAGCAGCTTAGCGCTATTAGAGGAGGTGTACTTC
. | TRBJ2-1 | TRBV25-1 | . | CASSDGARPYNEQFF | TGTGCCAGCAGTGATGGGGCAAGGCCCTACAATGAGCAGTTCTTC
. | TRBJ2-5 | TRBV7-2 | . | CASSYGTYKETQYF | TGTGCCAGCAGTTATGGGACTTATAAAGAGACCCAGTACTTC
TRBD2 | TRBJ2-5 | TRBV7-8 | . | CASSFPGGSGGTQYF | TGTGCCAGCAGCTTCCCGGGGGGGAGCGGGGGAACCCAGTACTTC
. | TRBJ2-1 | TRBV5-1 | . | CASSPLSLVLSYNEQFF | TGCGCCAGCAGCCCCCTGTCACTAGTGTTATCCTACAATGAGCAGTTCTTC
TRBD1 | TRBJ1-6 | TRBV2 | . | CASRGQGRADSPLHF | TGTGCCAGCAGAGGACAGGGAAGGGCGGATTCACCCCTCCACTTT
. | TRBJ1-3 | TRBV6-5 | once | CASSYSGDSGNTIYF | TGTGCCAGCAGTTACTCCGGGGACTCTGGAAACACCATATATTTT
TRBD1 | TRBJ2-1 | TRBV5-1 | . | CASSKTGYNEQFF | TGCGCCAGCAGCAAGACAGGGTACAATGAGCAGTTCTTC
. | TRBJ1-2 | TRBV7-2 | . | CASSLTGQDGYTF | TGTGCCAGCAGCTTAACAGGGCAAGATGGCTACACCTTC
. | TRBJ2-1 | TRBV18 | . | CASSPWDRDLHEQFF | TGTGCCAGCTCACCATGGGATCGTGACCTCCATGAGCAGTTCTTC
TRBD1 | TRBJ1-4 | TRBV27 | . | CASSLITGGDNEKLFF | TGTGCCAGCAGTCTTATAACAGGGGGAGACAATGAAAAACTGTTTTTT
. | TRBJ1-6 | TRBV13 | . | CASSTSRGSYNSPLHF | TGTGCCAGCAGCACATCCAGGGGTTCCTATAATTCACCCCTCCACTTT
TRBD1 | TRBJ1-1 | TRBV12-5 | once | CASGLAGDRTLPPAFF | TGTGCTAGTGGTTTGGCCGGGGACAGGACCCTACCCCCAGCTTTCTTT
. | TRBJ1-2 | TRBV14 | . | CASSQDQGGTGNYGYTF | TGTGCCAGCAGCCAAGATCAAGGCGGGACCGGGAACTATGGCTACACCTTC
. | TRBJ1-2 | TRBV7-9 | once | CASSPLLETDSAFYGYTF | TGTGCCAGCAGCCCATTACTTGAAACGGACAGCGCTTTCTATGGCTACACCTTC
. | TRBJ2-5 | TRBV5-6 | . | CASSFLETQYF | TGTGCCAGCAGCTTTTTAGAGACCCAGTACTTC
TRBD1 | TRBJ1-2 | TRBV6-5 | . | CASSPGTGYGYTF | TGTGCCAGCAGTCCCGGGACAGGCTATGGCTACACCTTC
. | TRBJ2-7 | TRBV4-2 | . | CASSQDRPEGPYEQYF | TGTGCCAGCAGCCAAGATAGGCCGGAAGGGCCCTACGAGCAGTACTTC
. | TRBJ1-1 | TRBV19 | . | CASSIGGGLRTEAFF | TGTGCCAGTAGTATAGGAGGAGGGTTGAGGACTGAAGCTTTCTTT
TRBD1 | TRBJ2-5 | TRBV5-1 | . | CASSYSPPDRVGETQYF | TGCGCCAGCAGCTACTCACCACCGGACAGGGTAGGAGAGACCCAGTACTTC
TRBD2 | TRBJ2-1 | TRBV19 | . | CASRPSGGAREQFF | TGTGCCAGTAGACCATCGGGAGGGGCCCGAGAGCAGTTCTTC
TRBD2 | TRBJ2-3 | TRBV4-2 | . | CASSQDASSGGADTQYF | TGTGCCAGCAGCCAAGATGCGTCTAGCGGGGGAGCAGATACGCAGTATTTT
TRBD2 | TRBJ2-1 | TRBV7-9 | . | CASSLRLAGESSYNEQFF | TGTGCCAGCAGCTTAAGACTAGCGGGGGAGAGCTCCTACAATGAGCAGTTCTTC
. | TRBJ1-2 | TRBV10-3 | . | CAISDDGRGINYGYTF | TGTGCCATCAGTGATGATGGACGTGGCATTAACTATGGCTACACCTTC
TRBD2 | TRBJ2-3 | TRBV6-5 | . | CASSSVAGGPADTQYF | TGTGCCAGCAGTTCAGTAGCGGGGGGGCCAGCAGATACGCAGTATTTT
. | TRBJ2-7 | TRBV21-1 | . | CASSKEGEISYEQYF | TGTGCCAGCAGCAAAGAGGGGGAAATCTCCTACGAGCAGTACTTC
. | TRBJ2-7 | TRBV6-5 | once | CASMAGTYEQYF | TGTGCCAGCATGGCAGGGACCTACGAGCAGTACTTC
. | TRBJ1-1 | TRBV2 | . | CASRGGLNTEAFF | TGTGCCAGCAGGGGGGGTCTGAACACTGAAGCTTTCTTT
TRBD1 | TRBJ1-1 | TRBV4-1 | . | CASSHIQGQGTEAFF | TGCGCCAGCAGCCACATACAGGGGCAAGGGACTGAAGCTTTCTTT